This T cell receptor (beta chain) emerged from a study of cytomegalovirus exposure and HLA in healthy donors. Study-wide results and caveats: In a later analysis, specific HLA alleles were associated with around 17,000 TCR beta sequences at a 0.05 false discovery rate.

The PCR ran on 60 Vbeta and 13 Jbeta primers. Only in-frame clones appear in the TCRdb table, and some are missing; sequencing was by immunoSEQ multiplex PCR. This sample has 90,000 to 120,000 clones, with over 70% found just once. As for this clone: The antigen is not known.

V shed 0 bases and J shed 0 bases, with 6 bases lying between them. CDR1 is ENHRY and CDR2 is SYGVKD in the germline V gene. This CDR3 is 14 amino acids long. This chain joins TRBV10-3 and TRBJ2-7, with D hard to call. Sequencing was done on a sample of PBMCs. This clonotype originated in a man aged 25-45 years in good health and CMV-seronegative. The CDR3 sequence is CAISESIVSYEQYF. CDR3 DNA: TGTGCCATCAGTGAGTCGATAGTCTCCTACGAGCAGTACTTC.